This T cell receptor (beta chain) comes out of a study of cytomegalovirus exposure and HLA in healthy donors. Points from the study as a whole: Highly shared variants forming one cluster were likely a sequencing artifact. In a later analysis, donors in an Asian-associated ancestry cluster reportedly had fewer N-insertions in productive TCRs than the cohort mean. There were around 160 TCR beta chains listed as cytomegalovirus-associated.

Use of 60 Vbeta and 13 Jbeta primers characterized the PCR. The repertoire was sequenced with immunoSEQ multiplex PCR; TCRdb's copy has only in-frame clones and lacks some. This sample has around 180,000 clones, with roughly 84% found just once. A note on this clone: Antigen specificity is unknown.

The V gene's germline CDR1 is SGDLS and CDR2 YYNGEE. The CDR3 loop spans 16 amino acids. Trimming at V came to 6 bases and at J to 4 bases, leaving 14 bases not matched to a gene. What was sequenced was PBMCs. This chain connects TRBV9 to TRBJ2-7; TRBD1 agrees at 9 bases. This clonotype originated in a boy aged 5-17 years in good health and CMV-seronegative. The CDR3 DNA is TGTGCCAGCAACTCAGGGACCCCGGGACAGGGATACGAGCAGTACTTC. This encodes CASNSGTPGQGYEQYF.